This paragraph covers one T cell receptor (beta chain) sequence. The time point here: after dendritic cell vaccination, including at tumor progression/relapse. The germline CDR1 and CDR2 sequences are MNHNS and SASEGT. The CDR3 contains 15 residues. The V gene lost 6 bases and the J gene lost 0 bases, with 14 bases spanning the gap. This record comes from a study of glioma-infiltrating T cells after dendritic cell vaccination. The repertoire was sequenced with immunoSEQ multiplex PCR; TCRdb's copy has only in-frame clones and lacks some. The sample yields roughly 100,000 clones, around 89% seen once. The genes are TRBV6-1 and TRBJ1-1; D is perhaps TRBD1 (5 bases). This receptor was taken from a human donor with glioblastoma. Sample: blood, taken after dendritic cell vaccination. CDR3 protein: CASRTEGLLNTEAFF. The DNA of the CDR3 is TGTGCCAGCAGGACGGAGGGACTCTTGAACACTGAAGCTTTCTTT.